This TCR beta chain was observed in a study of cytomegalovirus exposure and HLA in healthy donors (dated by TCRdb to the late 2010s). Regarding the complete study: An earlier analysis of some 550 of the donors reported 276 Gb of sequence data and 117 million unique TCR beta sequences from 150 million to 200 million T cells. An early release covering 500 to 750 HLA-typed donors comprised roughly 300 gigabases of sequencing data and tens of millions of unique TCR sequences. Of the roughly 420 genotyped donors, approximately 80% were placed in the genetic ancestry cluster associated with self-reported Caucasian donors. The study was designed to test whether signatures of past pathogen exposure could be identified by cataloging public T cell receptors. The T cell repertoires of 670 or so subjects were profiled by immunosequencing and related to cytomegalovirus serostatus. Besides the first cohort of more than 650 subjects, a separate validation cohort made up of 120 or so different subjects was used. High-throughput TCR immunosequencing, statistical association of individual TCRs with disease status, and machine learning were combined to predict cytomegalovirus infection status. A later analysis re-analyzed previously published TCR beta repertoires from about 730 donors and added high-resolution HLA genotyping to study TCR occurrence patterns. The later analysis used no new phenotypic data to find candidate immune exposures, relying instead on TCR beta sequences and their occurrence across donors. An earlier analysis of around 580 of the donors used high-throughput TCR beta sequencing to judge whether each TCR beta V gene segment behaved as functional or pseudogenic. Donor age, sex, ethnicity and CMV serostatus were compiled together with the repertoire data. In a later genetic analysis, genome-wide SNP genotypes for about 55% of the roughly 700 donors were used, and that subset was treated as a discovery cohort. Every discovery cohort repertoire had been produced on one sequencing platform. Class I and class II HLA loci were covered by the typing at four-digit resolution. Typing coverage differed by locus: A, B, C, DRB1 and DQB1 were typed in roughly 629-630 donors, DQA1 in about 510, DPA1 in 600 to 610, and DPB1 in 472. Roughly five DR-DQ haplotypes were handled as single units for association and clustering, since linkage in the cohort was strong. Among around 400 genotyped donors of the cohort, an average of around 250,000 unique TCR beta nucleotide sequences was sequenced per donor, of which about 19% were non-productive. Overall study outcomes, separate from this receptor: A later analysis reported that several top co-occurrence clusters appeared linked to parvovirus B19, influenza, CMV and Epstein-Barr virus. At a false discovery rate of 0.05, a later analysis linked approximately 18,000 TCR beta sequences to specific HLA alleles. Because some donors lacked HLA typing at each locus, the association tests relied only on the typed subset. In the study, around 150 TCR beta chains were listed as associated with cytomegalovirus. In a later genetic analysis, fewer N-insertions in productive TCRs were reported among donors in an Asian-associated ancestry cluster than the roughly 700-donor mean. In this cohort, only TCR beta chains were sequenced, and detectable features were limited by the absence of alpha or paired-chain data. According to the authors, the approach could potentially be generalized to other disease states and immunological phenotypes. In vitro tests confirmed that three of the cytomegalovirus-associated TCR beta chains recognize cytomegalovirus antigens. Most CMV-associated TCR beta chains appeared to be HLA-restricted in a later analysis, and the HLA associations seemed to be driven largely by CMV exposure. Assigning TCR associations to individual alleles was difficult when HLA alleles, especially DR and DQ, strongly co-occurred. A cluster of highly shared sequence variants was judged likely to represent a technical artifact of the sequencing pipeline. The classifier was reported to diagnose cytomegalovirus status with high specificity and sensitivity in both the original and validation cohorts. V-gene and J-gene trimming of TCR beta chains was associated with a missense DCLRE1C variant in a later genetic analysis, and the association was replicated in an independent cohort. The presence/absence analyses assumed that sequencing depth was roughly uniform across donors, and that assumption may not be true. In a later analysis, TCR association rates were found to vary across HLA loci, with the most associated TCRs seen for DRB1 alleles and the fewest for HLA-C alleles. Correlated functional status among segregating V segments might reflect linkage disequilibrium, but an unknown experimental factor could not be ruled out. In a later analysis, HLA-associated TCR beta chains showed more clonal expansion and lower generation probabilities than non-associated chains that were equally common. For the cohort, immune exposure information was limited to CMV serostatus. Because counts were too low, roughly 16 rarely observed V segments, including chromosome 9 orphons, were left out of the earlier analysis of 500 to 650 of the donors. Most TCR sequences were observed very rarely across donors, whereas some public TCRs were present in many individuals. A further reported finding was that TCR beta sequences accurately predicted the HLA-A and HLA-B alleles for most subjects in the first cohort. In an earlier analysis of around 600 of the donors, most TCR beta V segments appeared in productive rearrangements about 87% or about 30% of the time, broadly matching IMGT annotations.

The cohort comprised some 730 healthy bone marrow donors. At the time of sampling, all cohort members were nominally healthy, though unrecorded immune exposures were likely present. The donor was CMV seropositive and belonged to the group of a few hundred seropositive cohort members. Every donor gave a peripheral blood sample, and the peripheral blood mononuclear cells from that sample were used for TCR beta sequencing. The Qiagen DNeasy Blood Extraction Kit was used to extract genomic DNA from the blood cell samples. This clone has just one count. Its cognate antigen has yet to be identified. No base quality information exists; no much larger clone differs at one position. Library construction relied on the immunoSEQ multiplex PCR assay. The multiplex PCR relied on a mix of 60 forward primers for TCR Vbeta segments and 13 reverse primers for TCR Jbeta segments. The CDR3 region of rearranged TCR beta genes was amplified from genomic DNA by a multiplex PCR assay. Amplified TCR beta libraries were sequenced as 87-base-pair reads on the Illumina HiSeq System. The study's own analysis went as follows. A later analysis counted some 80 million unique TCR beta chains across the 666 repertoires, and 9 million to 14 million of these chains were shared by at least two donors. Raw reads were error-corrected and collapsed into unique sequences by a nearest-neighbor algorithm in which closely related sequences were merged to remove PCR and sequencing errors. CDR3 sequences were aligned to IMGT reference sequences to assign V, D and J gene segments. For a sequence to be retained, a match of at least six nucleotides to both a V gene segment and a J gene segment was required. A rearrangement counted as productive if the CDR3 had no stop codons and remained in frame with V and J, and every other rearrangement counted as non-productive. Following IMGT convention, CDR3 was defined as the stretch from the second conserved V-encoded cysteine up to the conserved J-encoded phenylalanine. The earlier analysis of about 640 of the donors excluded any sequence lacking an unambiguous match to a single V gene segment. In an earlier analysis of approximately 560 of the donors, a V segment was called functional when productive rearrangements were above 56.7%, and segregating when the standard deviation between donors exceeded 5%. A statistical classification framework was built to diagnose cytomegalovirus status from the catalog of TCR beta chain sequences. In a later analysis, TCR nucleotide sequences were compared against IMGT/GENE-DB human TR gene sequences so that V and J genes could be assigned. A later analysis assigned CDR3 sequences and most-parsimonious VDJ recombination scenarios with the TCRdist pipeline. A later analysis defined each TCR beta chain by its CDR3 amino acid sequence plus V-gene family, and excluded reads lacking a unique V-gene family. To address suspected cross-contamination and a sequencing artifact, a later analysis removed over 500 highly shared, low-generation-probability nucleotide sequences. In a later analysis, a clonal expansion index was calculated for each public chain from normalized within-repertoire ranks of inferred template counts. A later analysis computed generation probabilities with a VDJ recombination model fitted to out-of-frame rearrangements, and checked the results against IGoR. Hypergeometric tests were used in a later analysis to score TCR-TCR, TCR-HLA and TCR-CMV co-occurrence, with a repertoire-size bias correction applied to the TCR pairs. In a later analysis, false discovery rates were estimated by permuting HLA or CMV assignments 20 times. A later analysis grouped co-occurring TCRs with DBSCAN, adding TCRdist sequence similarity when clustering within HLA-allele-positive subsets. Repertoires with fewer than 30,000 or more than 120,000 public chains, plus five repertoires with anomalous nucleotide sharing, were excluded from co-occurrence clustering. The clones in this table, taken by TCRdb from immuneACCESS, are in-frame only. Not every clone is retained; where verified, under half of the shortfall comes from an unresolved V gene, and the cause of the rest is unknown. V and J calls and clone size are those listed in that table; D and trimming were worked out from the DNA. The sample table lists under 150,000 clones, roughly four fifths of them with a count of one. The ten largest clones take up approximately 11% of the sample.

The receptor was derived from a male donor in good health and CMV-seropositive. Sample: PBMCs.

The CDR3 corresponds to CASSLGGRVGQYF. The DNA is as follows: TGTGCCAGCAGTTTGGGCGGGAGGGTTGGGCAGTACTTC. Recombination linked TRBV28 to TRBJ2-7, with TRBD2 matching 9 junction bases. The CDR3 has 13 amino acids, counting the end cysteine and phenylalanine. Just the 39-base CDR3 DNA is kept, in frame starting at base 1. The germline V gene sets CDR1 to MDHEN and CDR2 to SYDVKM. Ends trimmed: V by 3 bases, J by 9 bases; bases unmatched to a gene: 6.